This TCR beta chain was recorded in a study of shared clonotypes between healthy human individuals (TCRdb year 2020). Background for the entire study: The cohort included a few men and a couple of women between 18 and 49 years of age. For each donor, three plates each were used for CD4 naive and CD4 memory, two plates were used for CD8 naive, and one plate was used for CD8 memory. Blood TCR repertoires of 5 or 6 healthy adults were deeply sequenced to estimate repertoire size and the extent of clonotype sharing between individuals. To increase sequencing depth and limit assay-specific biases, different laboratories used diverse techniques to prepare libraries and sequence TCR repertoires. Per donor, leukapheresis produced somewhere between about 0.94 and 9 billion PBMCs. Summary of the overall study and its limitations: About 4.5% of naive CD4, 3.5% of naive CD8, 2.3% of memory CD4, and over 0.35% of memory CD8 clonotypes were shared across a handful of donors. Naive subsets generally had larger estimated clonotype richness than memory subsets. Clonotypes shared by all four sorted-subset donors showed higher generation probabilities than non-shared clonotypes. Even with the large sequencing depth, rarefaction of the sorted-subset datasets indicated that sequencing was incomplete. Sampling was limited to blood, and TCR repertoires in tissue likely differ from TCR repertoires in blood. Based on pairwise subsampling, the degree of clonotype sharing among donors was expected to be affected by sequencing depth. The small number of donors limited the genetic and exposure-history diversity represented.

The germline V gene (reference sequence) specifies LNHNV as CDR1 and YYDKDF as CDR2. V gives up 7 bases and J gives up 0 bases, and the segment between their germline ends measures 19 bases. The CDR3 numbers 17 residues from cysteine through phenylalanine. The kept DNA is CDR3 alone, 51 bases in frame from the first base. Using the deep immunoSEQ assay, multiplex PCR amplified TCR CDR3 regions from genomic DNA. Extracted genomic DNA from each cell subset was spread evenly across all wells of several immunoSEQ 96-well plates, with each plate serving as a replicate. Each replicate PCR for sorted subsets received 150 to 250 ng genomic DNA, equal to roughly 30,000 T cell genomes. Purified libraries were quantified with a Qubit 3.0 fluorometer, sized on a Bioanalyzer 2100, and re-quantified with the KAPA Library Quantification kit. Each immunoSEQ 96-well plate was sequenced on its own single-read 150-cycle Illumina NextSeq 550 flow cell. The source study handled its data this way. Because the immunoSEQ output held only junctional sequences and lacked quality scores, the filtering could not match the filtering applied to full-length reads. To assign V/J genes and CDR3, sequences were annotated using PyIR, a Python wrapper for IgBLAST v1.9, with IMGT germline references. Reads were removed for weak V/J assignments (E-value above 1e-6), missing CDR3, stop codons, out-of-frame junctions, or ambiguous translated residues. V3J clonotypes were defined by identical inferred V gene, J gene, and CDR3 amino acid sequence. The percentage overlap between two repertoires was calculated by dividing the number of shared unique clonotypes by the size of the smaller repertoire. RTK rarefaction, the Chao1 estimator, and Recon v2.1 estimates of unobserved clonotypes were used to assess repertoire richness. OLGA was used to compute generation probabilities for all TCRbeta clonotypes that the gDNA method yielded from a few donors. TCRdb carries this immuneACCESS record with in-frame sequences only. Its versions omit some clonotypes, under half of them owing to an unresolved V gene in the studies checked, with the rest unexplained. V, J and clone size derive from that table, while D and trimming were established from the DNA sequence. Recorded for this sample are some 1.5 million clones; 95% to 99% of them occurred a single time. The ten largest clones represent roughly 0.42% of the sample.

Details on this clone: This clone's antigen is unknown. No much larger clone is present one base from it, and per-base qualities are unavailable.

The donors were healthy, HIV-negative adults who had no recently reported acute infections or vaccinations. Every donor was a Caucasian adult residing in Nashville, Tennessee, USA. CD4+ T cells were enriched by magnetic negative selection; naive cells were then positively selected on CD45RA, and the negative fraction formed the memory subset. Blood was collected by leukapheresis, and PBMCs were isolated by Ficoll-Histopaque density gradient centrifugation and then cryopreserved in liquid nitrogen vapor phase. Purity and quantity of every magnetically sorted T cell population were checked by analytical flow cytometry. From each sorted fraction, genomic DNA was isolated and quantified by UV absorbance on a Nanodrop 2000c.

Material for sequencing was naive CD4+ T cells sorted from blood. The cell subset or site label, read with the paper, signifies: CD45RA+ positively selected. The sequence links TRBV15 to TRBJ1-3, with TRBD1 perhaps the D gene, on 6 matching bases. The clonotype originates from a young man in good health. The nucleotides read TGTGCCACCACCCCGTCGGGAGGGGGGCTCTCTGGAAACACCATATATTTT. Translated, this gives CATTPSGGGLSGNTIYF.